This record looks at one T cell receptor beta chain sequence and its context. Its antigen remains unknown. Deletions cut 5 bases from V and 2 bases from J, with 19 bases between. There are 16 residues in the CDR3. Germline lookup yields CDR1 SGHAT and CDR2 FQDESV (reference sequence). Assay used: immunoSEQ multiplex PCR; TCRdb lists only in-frame clones, some missing. The repertoire has more than 150,000 clones, roughly 89% of them found once; the top ten carry over 4.5%. The sample originates from a study of Ad26.COV2.S vaccination and SARS-CoV-2 variants. Study conclusions and caveats: Measurements of TCR breadth and depth may have given underestimates of the total T cell responses. Vaccine recipients showed a spike-specific TCR breadth that was higher than in placebo recipients. The breadth of spike-specific CD8+ and CD4+ T cell responses after vaccination was reportedly substantial.

The chain couples TRBV11-1 to TRBJ2-7; D perhaps matches TRBD1 (6 bases). This clonotype originated in a human donor who had recovered from COVID-19. This specimen was peripheral blood, taken after recovery from COVID-19. DNA for the CDR3: TGTGCCAGCAGCCTGGATCTCCGACAGGCCACCTACGAGCAGTACTTC. Its translation is CASSLDLRQATYEQYF.